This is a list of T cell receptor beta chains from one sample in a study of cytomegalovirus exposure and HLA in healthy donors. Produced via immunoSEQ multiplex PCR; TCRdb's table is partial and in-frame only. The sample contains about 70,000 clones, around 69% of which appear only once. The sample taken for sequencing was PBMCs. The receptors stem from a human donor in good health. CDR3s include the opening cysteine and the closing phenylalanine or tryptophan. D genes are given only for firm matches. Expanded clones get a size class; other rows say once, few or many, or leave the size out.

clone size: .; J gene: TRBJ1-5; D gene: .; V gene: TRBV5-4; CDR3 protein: CASSIGAGQPQHF; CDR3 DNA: TGTGCCAGCAGCATAGGGGCGGGGCAGCCCCAGCATTTT
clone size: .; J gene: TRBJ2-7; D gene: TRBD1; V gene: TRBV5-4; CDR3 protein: CASSLGQGAYEQYF; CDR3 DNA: TGTGCCAGCAGCTTGGGACAGGGGGCGTATGAGCAGTACTTC
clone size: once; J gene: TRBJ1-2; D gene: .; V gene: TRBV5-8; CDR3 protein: CASSSRQTVYTF; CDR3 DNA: TGTGCCAGCAGCTCTCGACAGACCGTATACACCTTC
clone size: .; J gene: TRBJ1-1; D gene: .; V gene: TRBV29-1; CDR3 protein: CSVDELGQREAFF; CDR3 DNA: TGCAGCGTTGACGAGTTAGGACAGCGTGAAGCTTTCTTT
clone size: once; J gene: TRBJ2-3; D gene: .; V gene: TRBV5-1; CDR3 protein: CASSLGSVGTDTQYF; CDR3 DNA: TGCGCCAGCAGCTTGGGGTCAGTCGGGACAGATACGCAGTATTTT
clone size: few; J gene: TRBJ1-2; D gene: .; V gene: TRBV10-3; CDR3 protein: CAISPAVGGYTF; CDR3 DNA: TGTGCCATCAGTCCGGCGGTCGGCGGCTACACCTTC
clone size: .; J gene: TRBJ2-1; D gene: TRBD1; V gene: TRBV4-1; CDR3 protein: CASSQSGTGGTEQFF; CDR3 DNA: TGCGCCAGCAGCCAGTCCGGGACAGGGGGTACTGAGCAGTTCTTC
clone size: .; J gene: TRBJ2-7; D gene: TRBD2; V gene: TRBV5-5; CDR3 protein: CASSLGSGSHEQYF; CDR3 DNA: TGTGCCAGCAGCTTGGGTAGCGGGAGCCACGAGCAGTACTTC
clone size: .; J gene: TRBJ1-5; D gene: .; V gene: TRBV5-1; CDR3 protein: CASSLVGDNQPQHF; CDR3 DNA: TGCGCCAGCAGCTTGGTAGGGGACAATCAGCCCCAGCATTTT
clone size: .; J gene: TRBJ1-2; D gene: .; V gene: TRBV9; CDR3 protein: CASSVRAGDGYTF; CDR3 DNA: TGTGCCAGCAGCGTAAGGGCCGGGGATGGCTACACCTTC
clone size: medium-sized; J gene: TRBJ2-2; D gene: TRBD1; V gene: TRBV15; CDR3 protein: CATSSRDRDTGELFF; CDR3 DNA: TGTGCCACCAGCAGCCGGGACAGGGACACCGGGGAGCTGTTTTTT
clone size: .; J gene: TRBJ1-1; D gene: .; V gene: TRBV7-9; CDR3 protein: CASSWTENTEAFF; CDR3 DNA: TGTGCCAGCAGCTGGACAGAGAACACTGAAGCTTTCTTT
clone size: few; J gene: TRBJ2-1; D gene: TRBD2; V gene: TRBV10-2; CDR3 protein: CASTSGDYNEQFF; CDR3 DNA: TGCGCCAGTACTAGCGGGGATTACAATGAGCAGTTCTTC
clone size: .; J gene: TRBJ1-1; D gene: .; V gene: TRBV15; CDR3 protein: CATSRSQGLNTEAFF; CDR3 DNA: TGTGCCACCAGCAGATCACAGGGATTGAACACTGAAGCTTTCTTT
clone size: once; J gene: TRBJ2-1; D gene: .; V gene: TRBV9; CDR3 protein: CASSPTSSNEQFF; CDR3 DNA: TGTGCCAGCAGCCCTACATCTAGCAATGAGCAGTTCTTC
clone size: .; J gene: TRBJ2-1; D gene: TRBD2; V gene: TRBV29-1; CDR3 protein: CSVIGDSGRVYGEFF; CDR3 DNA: TGCAGCGTGATAGGGGACAGCGGGAGGGTCTATGGGGAGTTCTTC
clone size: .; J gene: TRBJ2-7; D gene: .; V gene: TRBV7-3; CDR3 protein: CASSLNSATIYEQYF; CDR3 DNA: TGTGCCAGCAGCTTAAATAGCGCGACCATCTACGAGCAGTACTTC
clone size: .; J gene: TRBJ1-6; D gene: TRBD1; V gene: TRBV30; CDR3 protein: CAWKEEPRSQGNSYNSPLHF; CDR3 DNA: TGTGCCTGGAAAGAGGAACCTCGATCACAGGGGAACTCCTATAATTCACCCCTCCACTTT
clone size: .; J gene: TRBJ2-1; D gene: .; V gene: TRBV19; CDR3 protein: CASSIGADNEQFF; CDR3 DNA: TGTGCCAGTAGTATAGGTGCGGACAATGAGCAGTTCTTC
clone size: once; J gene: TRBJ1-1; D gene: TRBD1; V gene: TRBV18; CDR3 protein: CASSLPGQPAEAFF; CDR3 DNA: TGTGCCAGCTCACTTCCGGGACAGCCTGCTGAAGCTTTCTTT
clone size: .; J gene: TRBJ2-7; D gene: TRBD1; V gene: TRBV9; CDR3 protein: CASSVNPPGQGVYEQYF; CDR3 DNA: TGTGCCAGCAGCGTAAATCCCCCGGGACAGGGGGTCTACGAGCAGTACTTC
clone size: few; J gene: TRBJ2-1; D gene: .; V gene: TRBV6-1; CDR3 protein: CASRLRTAGYNEQFF; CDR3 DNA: TGTGCCAGCAGGCTCAGGACAGCGGGGTACAATGAGCAGTTCTTC
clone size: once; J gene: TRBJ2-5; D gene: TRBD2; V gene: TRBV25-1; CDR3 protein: CASSDMGGRETQYF; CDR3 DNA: TGTGCCAGCAGTGATATGGGAGGGAGAGAGACCCAGTACTTC
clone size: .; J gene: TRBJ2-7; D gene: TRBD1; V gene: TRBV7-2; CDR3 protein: CASSLVVGGASYEQYF; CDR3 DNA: TGTGCCAGCAGCTTAGTGGTAGGGGGCGCATCCTACGAGCAGTACTTC
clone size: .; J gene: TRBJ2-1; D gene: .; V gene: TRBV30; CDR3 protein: CAWGTTEQFF; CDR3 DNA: TGTGCCTGGGGGACAACTGAGCAGTTCTTC
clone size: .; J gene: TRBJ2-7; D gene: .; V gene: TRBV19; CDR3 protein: CASSPSTASYEQYF; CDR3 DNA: TGTGCCAGTAGCCCATCGACTGCCTCCTACGAGCAGTACTTC
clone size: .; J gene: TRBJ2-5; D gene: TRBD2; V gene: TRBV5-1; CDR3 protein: CASSLAASGAQETQYF; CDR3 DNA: TGCGCCAGCAGCTTGGCGGCTAGCGGAGCCCAAGAGACCCAGTACTTC
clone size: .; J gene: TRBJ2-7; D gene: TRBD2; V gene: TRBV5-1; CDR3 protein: CASSPPGGRTYEQYF; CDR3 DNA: TGCGCCAGCAGCCCTCCGGGCGGGAGGACGTACGAGCAGTACTTC
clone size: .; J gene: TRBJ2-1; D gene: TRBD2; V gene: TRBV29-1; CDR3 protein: CSGRGTSGGNEQFF; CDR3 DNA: TGCAGCGGCAGAGGGACTAGCGGGGGCAATGAGCAGTTCTTC
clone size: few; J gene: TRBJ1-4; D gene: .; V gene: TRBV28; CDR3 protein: CASRSGTQSEKLFF; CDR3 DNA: TGTGCCTCGAGGAGCGGGACGCAGTCCGAAAAACTGTTTTTT
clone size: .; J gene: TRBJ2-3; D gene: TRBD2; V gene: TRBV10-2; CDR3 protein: CASSDWEGSSTDTQYF; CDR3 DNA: TGCGCCAGCAGTGATTGGGAGGGATCTAGCACAGATACGCAGTATTTT
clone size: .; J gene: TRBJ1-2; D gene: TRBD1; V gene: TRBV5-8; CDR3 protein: CASSLIRGRGYTF; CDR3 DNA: TGTGCCAGCAGCTTGATTAGGGGGCGGGGCTACACCTTC
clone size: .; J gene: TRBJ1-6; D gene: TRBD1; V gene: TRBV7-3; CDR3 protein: CASSFGQGFSPLHF; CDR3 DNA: TGTGCCAGCAGCTTCGGACAGGGTTTTTCACCCCTCCACTTT
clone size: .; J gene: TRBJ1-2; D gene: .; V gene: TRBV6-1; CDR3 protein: CASSPYSQGDYGYTF; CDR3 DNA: TGTGCCAGCTCTCCGTACAGTCAAGGCGACTATGGCTACACCTTC
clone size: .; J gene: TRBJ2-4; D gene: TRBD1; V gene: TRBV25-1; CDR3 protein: CASSEWTGGGNIQYF; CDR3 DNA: TGTGCCAGCAGTGAGTGGACAGGGGGGGGGAACATTCAGTACTTC
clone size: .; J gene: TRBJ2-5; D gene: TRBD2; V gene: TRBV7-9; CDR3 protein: CASSLRREGQETQYF; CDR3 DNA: TGTGCCAGCAGCTTAAGGCGGGAGGGCCAAGAGACCCAGTACTTC
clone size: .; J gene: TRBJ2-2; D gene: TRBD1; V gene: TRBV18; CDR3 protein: CASSPPVGTGGTGELFF; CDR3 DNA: TGTGCCAGCTCACCACCAGTGGGGACAGGGGGAACCGGGGAGCTGTTTTTT
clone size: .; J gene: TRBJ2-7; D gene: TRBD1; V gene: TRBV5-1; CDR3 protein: CASSFSGTGAYEQYF; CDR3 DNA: TGCGCCAGCAGCTTTTCCGGGACAGGGGCCTACGAGCAGTACTTC
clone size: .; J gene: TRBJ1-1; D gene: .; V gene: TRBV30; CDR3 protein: CACTGPTF; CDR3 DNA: TGTGCCTGTACAGGACCGACCTTT
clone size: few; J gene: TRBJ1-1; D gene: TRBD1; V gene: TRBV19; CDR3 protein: CASSIGGQMNTEAFF; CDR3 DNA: TGTGCCAGTAGTATAGGGGGACAGATGAACACTGAAGCTTTCTTT
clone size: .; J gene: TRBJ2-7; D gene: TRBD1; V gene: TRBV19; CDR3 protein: CASSIDPGQGGYEQYF; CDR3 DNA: TGTGCCAGTAGTATAGACCCGGGACAGGGAGGCTACGAGCAGTACTTC
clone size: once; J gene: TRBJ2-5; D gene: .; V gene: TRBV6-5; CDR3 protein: CASTRADGQETQYF; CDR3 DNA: TGTGCCAGCACCCGAGCGGACGGGCAGGAGACCCAGTACTTC
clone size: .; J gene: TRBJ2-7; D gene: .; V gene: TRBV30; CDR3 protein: CAWSVLRGTPHEQYF; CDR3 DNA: TGTGCCTGGAGTGTATTACGGGGGACCCCCCACGAGCAGTACTTC
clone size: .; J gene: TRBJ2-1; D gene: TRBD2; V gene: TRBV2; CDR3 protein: CASSEASREGPQDEQFF; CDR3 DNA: TGTGCCAGCAGTGAAGCGAGTAGGGAGGGCCCACAGGATGAGCAGTTCTTC
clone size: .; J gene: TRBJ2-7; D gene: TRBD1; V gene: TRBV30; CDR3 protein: CAWSVGQGVYEQYF; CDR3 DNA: TGTGCCTGGAGTGTAGGACAGGGGGTCTACGAGCAGTACTTC
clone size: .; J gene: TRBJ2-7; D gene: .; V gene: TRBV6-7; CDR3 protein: CAGRTVPPYEQYF; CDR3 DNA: TGTGCCGGACGGACAGTGCCGCCCTACGAGCAGTACTTC
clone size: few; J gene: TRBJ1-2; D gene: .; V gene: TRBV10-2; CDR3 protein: CASAISLTGGYTF; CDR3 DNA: TGCGCCAGCGCTATTTCACTAACAGGTGGCTACACCTTC
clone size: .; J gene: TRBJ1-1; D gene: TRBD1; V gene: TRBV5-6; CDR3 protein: CASSLTTGWSTEAFF; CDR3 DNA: TGTGCCAGCAGCTTAACGACAGGGTGGAGCACTGAAGCTTTCTTT
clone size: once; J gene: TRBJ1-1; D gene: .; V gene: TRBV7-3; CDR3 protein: CASRRTGNGNTEAFF; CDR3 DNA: TGTGCCAGCAGGAGAACAGGAAATGGGAACACTGAAGCTTTCTTT
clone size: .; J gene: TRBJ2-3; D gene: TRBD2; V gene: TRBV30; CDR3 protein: CAWSVRWGTSGRLTFAQADTQYF; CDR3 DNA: TGTGCCTGGAGTGTACGCTGGGGGACTAGCGGGAGGCTTACCTTCGCGCAGGCAGATACGCAGTATTTT